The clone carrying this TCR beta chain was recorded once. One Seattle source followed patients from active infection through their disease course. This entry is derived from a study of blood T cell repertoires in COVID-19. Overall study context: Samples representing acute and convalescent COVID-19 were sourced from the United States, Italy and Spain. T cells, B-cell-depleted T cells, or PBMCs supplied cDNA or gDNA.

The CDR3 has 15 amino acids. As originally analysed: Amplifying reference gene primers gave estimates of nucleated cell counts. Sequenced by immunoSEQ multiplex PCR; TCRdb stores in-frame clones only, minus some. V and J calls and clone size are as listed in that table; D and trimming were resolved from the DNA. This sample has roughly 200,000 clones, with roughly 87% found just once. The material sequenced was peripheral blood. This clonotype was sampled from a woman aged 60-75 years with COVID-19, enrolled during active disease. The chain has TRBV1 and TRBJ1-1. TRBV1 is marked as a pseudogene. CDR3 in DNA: TGCACCAGCAGCGGGGAAACAGCGGTATCGGCTGAAGCTTTCTTT. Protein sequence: CTSSGETAVSAEAFF.